Reported below is one T cell receptor beta chain. Its antigen is as yet unknown. Measured with immunoSEQ multiplex PCR; TCRdb has only the in-frame clones, and not every one. In the table there are more than 200,000 clones, 87% of which are singletons. The donors belonged to the approximately 120-subject validation cohort, separate from the roughly 650-subject first cohort. The source of the sample is a study of cytomegalovirus exposure and HLA in healthy donors. General observations from the study: For cytomegalovirus status, the classifier reportedly gave diagnoses with high specificity and sensitivity.

Germline values: CDR1 SGHRS, CDR2 YFSETQ. J lost 8 bases, V lost 4 bases, and 8 bases had no gene match. The CDR3 spans 15 residues. This TCR was sampled from a man aged 18 to 30 in good health and CMV-seropositive. Sequencing input: PBMCs. The chain uses TRBV5-1 and TRBJ2-7, with 14 nucleotides matching TRBD2. The CDR3, as DNA: TGCGCCAGCAGCCTGGGACTAGCGGGAGTAGCCAAGCAGTACTTC. Its translation: CASSLGLAGVAKQYF.